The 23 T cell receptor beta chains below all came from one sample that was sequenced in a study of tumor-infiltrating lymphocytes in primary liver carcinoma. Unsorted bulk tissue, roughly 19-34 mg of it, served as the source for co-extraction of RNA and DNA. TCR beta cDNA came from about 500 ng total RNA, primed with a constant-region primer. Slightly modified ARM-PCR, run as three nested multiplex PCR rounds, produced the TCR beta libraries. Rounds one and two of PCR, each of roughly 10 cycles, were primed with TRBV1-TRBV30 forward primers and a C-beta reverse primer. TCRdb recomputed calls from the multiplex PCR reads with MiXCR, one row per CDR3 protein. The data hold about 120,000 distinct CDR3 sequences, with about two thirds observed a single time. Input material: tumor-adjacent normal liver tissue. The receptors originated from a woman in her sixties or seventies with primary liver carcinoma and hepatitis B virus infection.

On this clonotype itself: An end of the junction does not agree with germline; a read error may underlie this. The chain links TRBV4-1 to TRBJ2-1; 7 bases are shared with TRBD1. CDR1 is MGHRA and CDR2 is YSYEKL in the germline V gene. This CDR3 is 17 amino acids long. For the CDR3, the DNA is TGCGCCAGCAGTCTCACAGAGGGGGCTGGGGTATACAAAGAGCAGTTCTTC. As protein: CASSLTEGAGVYKEQFF.

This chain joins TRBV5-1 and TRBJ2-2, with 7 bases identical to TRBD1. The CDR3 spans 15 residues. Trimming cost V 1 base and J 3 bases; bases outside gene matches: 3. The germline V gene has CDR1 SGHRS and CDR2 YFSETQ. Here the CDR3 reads CASSLRDSYTGELFF. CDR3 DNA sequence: TGCGCCAGCAGCTTGCGGGACAGCTACACCGGGGAGCTGTTTTTT.

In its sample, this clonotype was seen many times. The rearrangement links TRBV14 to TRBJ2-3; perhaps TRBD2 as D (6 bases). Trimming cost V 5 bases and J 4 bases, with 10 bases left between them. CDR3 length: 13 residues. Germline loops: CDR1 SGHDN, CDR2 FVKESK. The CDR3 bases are TGTGCCAGCAGCAGGGGACTTTCAGATACGCAGTATTTT. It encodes CASSRGLSDTQYF.

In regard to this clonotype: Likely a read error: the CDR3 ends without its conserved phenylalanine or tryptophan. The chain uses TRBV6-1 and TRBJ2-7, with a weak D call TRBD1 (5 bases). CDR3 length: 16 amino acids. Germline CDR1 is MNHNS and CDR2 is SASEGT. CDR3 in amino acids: CTSSEEEARGSYEQYL. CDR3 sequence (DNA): TGTACCAGCAGTGAAGAAGAGGCTAGGGGCTCCTACGAGCAGTACCTC.

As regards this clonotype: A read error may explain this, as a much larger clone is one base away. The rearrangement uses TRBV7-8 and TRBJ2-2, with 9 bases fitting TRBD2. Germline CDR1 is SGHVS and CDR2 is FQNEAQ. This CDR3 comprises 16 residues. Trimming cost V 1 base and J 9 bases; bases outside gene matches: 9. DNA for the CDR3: TGTGCCAGCAGCTTAGTAGCGGGAGTTAGGACCCGGGAGCTGTTTTTT. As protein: CASSLVAGVRTRELFF.

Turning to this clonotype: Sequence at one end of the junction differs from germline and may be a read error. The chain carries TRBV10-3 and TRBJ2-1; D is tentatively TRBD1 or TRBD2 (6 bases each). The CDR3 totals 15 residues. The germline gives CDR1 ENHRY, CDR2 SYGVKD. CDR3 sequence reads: CAISTTLTRDNKQFF. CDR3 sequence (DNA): TGTGCCATCAGTACGACCCTAACGCGGGACAATAAGCAGTTCTTC.

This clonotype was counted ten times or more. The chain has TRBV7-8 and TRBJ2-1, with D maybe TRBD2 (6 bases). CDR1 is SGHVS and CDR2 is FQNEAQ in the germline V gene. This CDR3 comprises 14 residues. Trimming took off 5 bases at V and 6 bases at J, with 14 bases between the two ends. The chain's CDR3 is CASSKQSGRNEQFF. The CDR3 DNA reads TGTGCCAGCAGCAAGCAGAGCGGGCGCAATGAGCAGTTCTTC.

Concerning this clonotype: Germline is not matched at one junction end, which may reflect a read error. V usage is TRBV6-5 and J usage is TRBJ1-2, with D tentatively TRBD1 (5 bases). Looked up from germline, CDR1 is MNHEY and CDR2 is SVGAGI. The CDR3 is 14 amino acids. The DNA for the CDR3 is TGTGCCAGTAGTTCTAGACAGAACACAGATGGCTACGCCTTC. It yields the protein CASSSRQNTDGYAF.

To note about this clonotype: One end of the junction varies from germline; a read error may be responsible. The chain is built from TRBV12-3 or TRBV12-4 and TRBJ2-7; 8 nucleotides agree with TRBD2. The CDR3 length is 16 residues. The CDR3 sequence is CASSLSSGGRPYEHYF. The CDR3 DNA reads TGCGCCAGCAGCTTATCCTCGGGAGGGAGGCCCTACGAGCATTACTTC.

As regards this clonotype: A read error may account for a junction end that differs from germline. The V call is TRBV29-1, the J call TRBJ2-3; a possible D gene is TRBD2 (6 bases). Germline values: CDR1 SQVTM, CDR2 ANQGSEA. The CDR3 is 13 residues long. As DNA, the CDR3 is TGCAGCGTGTCGGGGGATTCCACAGATACGCAGAATTTT. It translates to CSVSGDSTDTQNF.

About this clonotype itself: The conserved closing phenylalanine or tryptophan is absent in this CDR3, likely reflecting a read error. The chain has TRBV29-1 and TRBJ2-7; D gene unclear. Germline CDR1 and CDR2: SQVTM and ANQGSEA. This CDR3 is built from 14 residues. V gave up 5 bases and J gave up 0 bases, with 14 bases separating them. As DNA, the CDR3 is TGCAGCGTTCATGGGGATCCCAGCTCCTACGAGCAGTACTCC. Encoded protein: CSVHGDPSSYEQYS.

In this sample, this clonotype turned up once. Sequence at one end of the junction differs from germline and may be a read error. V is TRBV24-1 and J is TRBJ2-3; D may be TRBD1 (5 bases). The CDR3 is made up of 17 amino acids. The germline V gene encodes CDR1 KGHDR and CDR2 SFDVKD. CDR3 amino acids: CGTSDLEQGTSTDTQYF. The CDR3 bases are TGTGGCACCAGTGATTTGGAGCAGGGCACTAGCACAGATACGCAGTATTTT.

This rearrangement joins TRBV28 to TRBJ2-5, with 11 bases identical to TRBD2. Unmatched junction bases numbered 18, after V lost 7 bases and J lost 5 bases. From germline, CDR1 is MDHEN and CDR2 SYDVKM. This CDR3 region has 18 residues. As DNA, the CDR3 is TGTGCCAGCACCCCGAGGGTCGGCCTAGCGGGAGGTTCTGAGACCCAGTACTTC. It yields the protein CASTPRVGLAGGSETQYF.

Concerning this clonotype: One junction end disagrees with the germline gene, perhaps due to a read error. CDR3 nucleotides: TGTGTCAGCAGTTACGAATGGGGGCGTACCTACGAGCAGTACTTC. It specifies CVSSYEWGRTYEQYF. The rearrangement links TRBV6-5 to TRBJ2-7, with a possible D match to TRBD1 (6 bases). This CDR3 contains 15 residues. Germline V lookup: CDR1 MNHEY, CDR2 SVGAGI.

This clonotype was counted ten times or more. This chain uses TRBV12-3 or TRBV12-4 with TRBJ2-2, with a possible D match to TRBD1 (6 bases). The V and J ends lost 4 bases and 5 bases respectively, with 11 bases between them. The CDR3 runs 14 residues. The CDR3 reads CASSSTGPTGELFF. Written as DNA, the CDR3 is TGTGCCAGCAGTTCGACAGGTCCTACCGGGGAGCTGTTTTTT.

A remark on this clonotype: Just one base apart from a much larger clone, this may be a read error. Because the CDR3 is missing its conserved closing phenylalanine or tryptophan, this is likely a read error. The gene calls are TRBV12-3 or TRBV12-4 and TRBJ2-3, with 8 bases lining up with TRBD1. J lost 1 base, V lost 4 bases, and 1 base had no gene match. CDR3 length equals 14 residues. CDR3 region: CASSSGGGTDTQYL. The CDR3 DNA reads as TGTGCCAGCAGTTCAGGGGGCGGCACAGATACGCAGTATCTT.

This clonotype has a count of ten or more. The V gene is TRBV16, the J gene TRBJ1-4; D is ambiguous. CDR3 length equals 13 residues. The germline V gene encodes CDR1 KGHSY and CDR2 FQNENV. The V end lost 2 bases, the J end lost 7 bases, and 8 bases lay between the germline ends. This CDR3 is CASSQSGGEKLFF. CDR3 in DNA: TGTGCCAGCAGCCAAAGTGGTGGTGAAAAACTGTTTTTT.

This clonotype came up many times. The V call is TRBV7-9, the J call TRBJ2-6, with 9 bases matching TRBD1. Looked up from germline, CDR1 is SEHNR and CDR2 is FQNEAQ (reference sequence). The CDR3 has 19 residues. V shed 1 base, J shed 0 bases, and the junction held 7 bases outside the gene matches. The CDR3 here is CASSLGWGQGLSGANVLTF. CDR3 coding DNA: TGTGCCAGCAGCTTAGGGTGGGGACAGGGCCTCTCTGGGGCCAACGTCCTGACTTTC.

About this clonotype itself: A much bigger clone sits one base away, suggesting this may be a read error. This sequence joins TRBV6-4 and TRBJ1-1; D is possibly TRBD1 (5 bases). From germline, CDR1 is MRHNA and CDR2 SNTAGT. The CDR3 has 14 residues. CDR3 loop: CASCDGLGTGEAFF. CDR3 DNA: TGTGCCAGCTGTGACGGGTTAGGAACAGGCGAAGCTTTCTTT.

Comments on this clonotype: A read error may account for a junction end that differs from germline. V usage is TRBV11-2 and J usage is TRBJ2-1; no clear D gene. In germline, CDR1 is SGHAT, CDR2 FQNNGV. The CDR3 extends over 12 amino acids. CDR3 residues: CASNIGYNEKFF. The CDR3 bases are TGTGCCAGCAACATTGGCTACAATGAGAAGTTCTTC. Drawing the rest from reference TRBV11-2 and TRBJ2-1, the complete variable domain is EAGVAQSPRYKIIEKRQSVAFWCNPISGHATLYWYQQILGQGPKLLIQFQNNGVVDDSQLPKDRFSAERLKGVDSTLKIQPAKLEDSAVYLCASNIGYNEKFFGPGTRLTVL.

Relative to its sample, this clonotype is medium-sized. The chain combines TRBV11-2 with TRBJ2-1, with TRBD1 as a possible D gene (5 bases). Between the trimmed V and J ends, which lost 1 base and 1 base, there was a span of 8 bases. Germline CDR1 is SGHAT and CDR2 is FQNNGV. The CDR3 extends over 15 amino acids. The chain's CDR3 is CASSLVPGSYNEQFF. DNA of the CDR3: TGTGCCAGCAGCTTAGTTCCAGGGTCCTACAATGAGCAGTTCTTC.

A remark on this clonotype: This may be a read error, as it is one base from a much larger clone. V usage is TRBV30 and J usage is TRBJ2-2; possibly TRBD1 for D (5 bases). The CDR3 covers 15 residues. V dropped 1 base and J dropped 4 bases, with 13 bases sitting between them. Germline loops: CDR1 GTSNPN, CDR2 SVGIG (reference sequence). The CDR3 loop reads CAWSAMGLSTGELFF. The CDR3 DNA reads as TGTGCCTGGAGTGCCATGGGGCTCAGCACCGGGGAGCTGTTTTTT.

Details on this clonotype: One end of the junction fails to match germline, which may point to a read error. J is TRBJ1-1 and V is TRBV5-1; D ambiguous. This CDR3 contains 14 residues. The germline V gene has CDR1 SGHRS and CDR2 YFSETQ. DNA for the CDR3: TGCGCCAGCAACTTGGAACGGGTGGGCACTGAAGCTTTCTTT. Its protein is CASNLERVGTEAFF.